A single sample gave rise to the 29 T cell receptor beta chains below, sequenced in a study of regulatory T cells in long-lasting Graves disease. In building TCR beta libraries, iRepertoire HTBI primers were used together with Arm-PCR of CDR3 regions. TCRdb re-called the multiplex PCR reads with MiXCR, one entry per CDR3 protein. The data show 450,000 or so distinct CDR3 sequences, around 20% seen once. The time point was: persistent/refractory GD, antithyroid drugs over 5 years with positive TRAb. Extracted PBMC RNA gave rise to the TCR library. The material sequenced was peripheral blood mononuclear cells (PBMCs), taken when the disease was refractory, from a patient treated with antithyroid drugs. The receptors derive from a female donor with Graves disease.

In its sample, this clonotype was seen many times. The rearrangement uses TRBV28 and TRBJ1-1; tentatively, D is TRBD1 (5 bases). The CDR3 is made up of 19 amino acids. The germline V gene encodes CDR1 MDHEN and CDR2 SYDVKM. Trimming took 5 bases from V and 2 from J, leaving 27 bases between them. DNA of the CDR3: TGTGCCAGCAGTCCCTGGGGCAACGTATTATCCAGGGAAAACACTGAAGCTTTCTTT. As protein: CASSPWGNVLSRENTEAFF. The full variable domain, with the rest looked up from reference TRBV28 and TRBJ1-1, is DVKVTQSSRYLVKRTGEKVFLECVQDMDHENMFWYRQDPGLGLRLIYFSYDVKMKEKGDIPEGYSVSREKKERFSLILESASTNQTSMYLCASSPWGNVLSRENTEAFFGQGTRLTVV.

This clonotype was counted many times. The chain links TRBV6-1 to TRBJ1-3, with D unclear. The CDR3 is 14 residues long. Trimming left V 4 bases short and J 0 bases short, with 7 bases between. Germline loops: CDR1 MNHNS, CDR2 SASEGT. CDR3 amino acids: CASSGAISGNTIYF. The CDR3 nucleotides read TGTGCCAGCAGTGGGGCCATCTCTGGAAACACCATATATTTT.

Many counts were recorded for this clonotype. CDR3 coding DNA: TGTGCCAGCAGCCAAGTGGGTGGATCTAACTATGGCTACACCTTC. It codes for CASSQVGGSNYGYTF. The V gene is TRBV3-1, the J gene TRBJ1-2; unclear D gene. Deletions cut 1 base from V and 0 bases from J, with 9 bases between. In germline, CDR1 is LGHDT, CDR2 YNNKEL (reference sequence). There are 15 residues in the CDR3.

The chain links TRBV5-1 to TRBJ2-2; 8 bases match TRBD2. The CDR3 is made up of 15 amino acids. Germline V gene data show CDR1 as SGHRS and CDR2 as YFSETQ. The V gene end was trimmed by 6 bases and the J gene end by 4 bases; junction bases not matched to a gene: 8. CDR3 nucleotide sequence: TGCGCCAGCAAAACGGGACTAGTGGTCACCGGGGAGCTGTTTTTT. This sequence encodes CASKTGLVVTGELFF.

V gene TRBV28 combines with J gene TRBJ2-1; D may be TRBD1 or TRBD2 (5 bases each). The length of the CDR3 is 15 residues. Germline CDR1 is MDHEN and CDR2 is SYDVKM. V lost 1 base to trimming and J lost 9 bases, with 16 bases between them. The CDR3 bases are TGTGCCAGCAGTTTATCAGTCTCGGGGCGGAGTGAGCAGTTCTTC. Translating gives CASSLSVSGRSEQFF.

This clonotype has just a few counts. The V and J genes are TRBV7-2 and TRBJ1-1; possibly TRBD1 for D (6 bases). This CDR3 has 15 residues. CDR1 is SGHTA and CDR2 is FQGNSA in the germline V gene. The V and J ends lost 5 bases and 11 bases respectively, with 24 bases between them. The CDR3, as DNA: TGTGCCAGCAGCACACATAGGGGGGAGGGGATGGAGGCTTTCTTT. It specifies CASSTHRGEGMEAFF. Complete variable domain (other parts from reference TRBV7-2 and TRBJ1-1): GAGVSQSPSNKVTEKGKDVELRCDPISGHTALYWYRQSLGQGLEFLIYFQGNSAPDKSGLPSDRFSAERTGGSVSTLTIQRTQQEDSAVYLCASSTHRGEGMEAFFGQGTRLTVV.

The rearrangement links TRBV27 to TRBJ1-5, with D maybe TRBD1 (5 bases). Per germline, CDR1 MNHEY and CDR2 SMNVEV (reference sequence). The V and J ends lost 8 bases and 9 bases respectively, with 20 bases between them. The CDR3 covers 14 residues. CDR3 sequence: CASPTEINQRPQHF. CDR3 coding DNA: TGTGCCAGCCCGACAGAAATCAATCAGCGGCCCCAGCATTTT.

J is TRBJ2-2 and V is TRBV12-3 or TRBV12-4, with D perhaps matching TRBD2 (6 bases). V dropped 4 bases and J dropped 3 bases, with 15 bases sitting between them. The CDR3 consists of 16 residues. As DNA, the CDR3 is TGTGCCAGCAGTTACTGGGAGGAGGGGCACACCGGGGAGCTGTTTTTT. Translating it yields CASSYWEEGHTGELFF.

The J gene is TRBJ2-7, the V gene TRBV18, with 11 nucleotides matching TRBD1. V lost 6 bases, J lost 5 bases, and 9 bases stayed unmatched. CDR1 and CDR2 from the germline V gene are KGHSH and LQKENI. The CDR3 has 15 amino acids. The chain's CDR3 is CASSTRDRGVDEQYF. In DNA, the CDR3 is TGTGCCAGCTCTACTCGGGACAGGGGGGTCGACGAGCAGTACTTC.

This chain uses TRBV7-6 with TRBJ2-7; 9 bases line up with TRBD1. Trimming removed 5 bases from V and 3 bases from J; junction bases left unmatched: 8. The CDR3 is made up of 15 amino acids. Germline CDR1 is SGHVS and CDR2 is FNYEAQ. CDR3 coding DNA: TGTGCCAGCAGCCCTACAGGGGGCGCGGGCTACGAGCAGTACTTC. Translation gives CASSPTGGAGYEQYF.

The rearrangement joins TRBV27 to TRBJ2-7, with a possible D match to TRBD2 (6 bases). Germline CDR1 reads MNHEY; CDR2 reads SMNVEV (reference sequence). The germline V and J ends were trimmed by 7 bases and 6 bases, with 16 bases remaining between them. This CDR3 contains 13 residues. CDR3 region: CASKSSGGVEQYF. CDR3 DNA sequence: TGTGCCAGCAAATCCTCAGGCGGGGTCGAGCAGTACTTC.

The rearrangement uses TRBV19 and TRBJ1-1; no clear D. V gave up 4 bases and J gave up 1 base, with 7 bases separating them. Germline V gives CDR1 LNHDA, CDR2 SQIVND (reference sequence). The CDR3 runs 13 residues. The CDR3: CASSKSRNTEAFF. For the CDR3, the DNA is TGTGCCAGTAGTAAGAGTAGGAACACTGAAGCTTTCTTT.

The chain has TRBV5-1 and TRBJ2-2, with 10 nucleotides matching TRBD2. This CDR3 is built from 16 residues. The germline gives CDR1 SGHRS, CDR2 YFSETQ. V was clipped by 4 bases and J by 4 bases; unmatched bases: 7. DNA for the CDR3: TGCGCCAGCAGCACCAGACTAGCGGGCGGCACCGGGGAGCTGTTTTTT. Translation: CASSTRLAGGTGELFF. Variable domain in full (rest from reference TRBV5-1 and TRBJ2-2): KAGVTQTPRYLIKTRGQQVTLSCSPISGHRSVSWYQQTPGQGLQFLFEYFSETQRNKGNFPGRFSGRQFSNSRSEMNVSTLELGDSALYLCASSTRLAGGTGELFFGEGSRLTVL.

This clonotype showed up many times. In DNA form, the CDR3 reads TGTGCCAGCACCTCCGGTGTTGGCCCAAGAGAGACCCAGTACTTC. Residues: CASTSGVGPRETQYF. V is TRBV7-2 and J is TRBJ2-5, with D unclear. This CDR3 comprises 15 residues. Looked up from germline, CDR1 is SGHTA and CDR2 is FQGNSA. Deletions cut 7 bases from V and 4 bases from J, with 19 bases between.

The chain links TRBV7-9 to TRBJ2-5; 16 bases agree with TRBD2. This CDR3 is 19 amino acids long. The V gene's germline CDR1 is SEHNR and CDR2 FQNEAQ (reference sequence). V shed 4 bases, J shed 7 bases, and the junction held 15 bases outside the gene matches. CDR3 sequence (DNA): TGTGCCAGCAGCTGGACCGGGACTAGCGGGAGGGGGCTTCAGGGGACCCAGTACTTC. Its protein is CASSWTGTSGRGLQGTQYF.

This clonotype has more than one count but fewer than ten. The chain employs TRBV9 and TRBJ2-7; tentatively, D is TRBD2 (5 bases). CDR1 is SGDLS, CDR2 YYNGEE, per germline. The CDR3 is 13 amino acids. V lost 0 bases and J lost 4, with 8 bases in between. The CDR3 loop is CASSVGGIYEQYF. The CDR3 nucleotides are TGTGCCAGCAGCGTAGGAGGGATTTACGAGCAGTACTTC.

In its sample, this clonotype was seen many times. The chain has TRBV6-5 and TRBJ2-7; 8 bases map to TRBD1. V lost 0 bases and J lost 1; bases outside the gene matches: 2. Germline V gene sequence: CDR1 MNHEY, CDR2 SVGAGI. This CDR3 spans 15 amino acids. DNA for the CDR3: TGTGCCAGCAGTTACTCGAGGGACAGGTCCTACGAGCAGTACTTC. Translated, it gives CASSYSRDRSYEQYF.

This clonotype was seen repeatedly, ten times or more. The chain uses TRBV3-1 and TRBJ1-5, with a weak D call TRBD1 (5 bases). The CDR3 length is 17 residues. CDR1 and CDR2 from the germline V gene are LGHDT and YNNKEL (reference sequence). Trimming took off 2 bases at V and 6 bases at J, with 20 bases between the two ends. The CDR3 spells CASSQHQTRLGGQPQHF. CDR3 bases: TGTGCCAGCAGCCAACACCAGACGCGTCTGGGGGGTCAGCCCCAGCATTTT.

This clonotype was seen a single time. CDR3 coding DNA: TGCGCCAGCAGCTTGGACGGGACTAGCGCTCCGCAGTACTTC. Protein product: CASSLDGTSAPQYF. J is TRBJ2-7 and V is TRBV5-1, with TRBD2 matching over 10 bases. The CDR3 covers 14 residues. The junction had 6 bases not matched to a gene; V was cut back by 0 bases and J by 9 bases. Germline loops: CDR1 SGHRS, CDR2 YFSETQ.

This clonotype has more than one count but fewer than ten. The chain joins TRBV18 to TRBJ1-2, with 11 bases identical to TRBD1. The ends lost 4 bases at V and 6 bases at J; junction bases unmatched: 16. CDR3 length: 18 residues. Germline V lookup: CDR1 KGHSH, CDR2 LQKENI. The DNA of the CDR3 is TGTGCCAGCTCACACTACCCCCCGGGACAGGGGGTGGAAAATGGCTACACCTTC. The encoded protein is CASSHYPPGQGVENGYTF.

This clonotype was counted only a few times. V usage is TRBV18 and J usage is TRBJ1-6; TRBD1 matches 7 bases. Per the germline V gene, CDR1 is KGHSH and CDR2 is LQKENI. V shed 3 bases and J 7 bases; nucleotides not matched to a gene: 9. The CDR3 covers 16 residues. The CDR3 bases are TGTGCCAGCTCACCGTCCTCGGCAGGGGGGAATTCACCCCTCCACTTT. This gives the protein CASSPSSAGGNSPLHF.

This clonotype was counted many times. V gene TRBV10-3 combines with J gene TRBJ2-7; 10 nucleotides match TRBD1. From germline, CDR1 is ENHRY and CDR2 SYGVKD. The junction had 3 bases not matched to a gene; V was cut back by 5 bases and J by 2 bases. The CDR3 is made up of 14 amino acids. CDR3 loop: CAISRDRGAYEQYF. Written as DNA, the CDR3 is TGTGCCATCAGTCGGGACAGGGGTGCCTACGAGCAGTACTTC.

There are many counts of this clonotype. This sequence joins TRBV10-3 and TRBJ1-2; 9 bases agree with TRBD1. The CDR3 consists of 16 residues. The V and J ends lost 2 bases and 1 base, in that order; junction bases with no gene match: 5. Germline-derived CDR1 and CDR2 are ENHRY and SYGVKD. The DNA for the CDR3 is TGTGCCATCAGTGAGGCGGACAGGGGTTTTAACTATGGCTACACCTTC. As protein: CAISEADRGFNYGYTF.

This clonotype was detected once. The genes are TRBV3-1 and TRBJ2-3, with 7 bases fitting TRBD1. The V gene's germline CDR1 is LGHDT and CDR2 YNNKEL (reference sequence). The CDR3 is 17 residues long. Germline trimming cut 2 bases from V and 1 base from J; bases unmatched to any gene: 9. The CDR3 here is CASSQKGGTEGTDTQYF. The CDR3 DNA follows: TGTGCCAGCAGCCAAAAAGGTGGGACAGAGGGCACAGATACGCAGTATTTT.

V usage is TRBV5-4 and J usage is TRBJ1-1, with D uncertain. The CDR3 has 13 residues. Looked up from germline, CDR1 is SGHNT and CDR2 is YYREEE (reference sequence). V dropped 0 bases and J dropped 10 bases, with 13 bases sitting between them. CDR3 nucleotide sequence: TGTGCCAGCAGCTTGGCTGGAGGGAAGGGAGCTTTCTTT. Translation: CASSLAGGKGAFF. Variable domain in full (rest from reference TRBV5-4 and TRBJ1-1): ETGVTQSPTHLIKTRGQQVTLRCSSQSGHNTVSWYQQALGQGPQFIFQYYREEENGRGNFPPRFSGLQFPNYSSELNVNALELDDSALYLCASSLAGGKGAFFGQGTRLTVV.

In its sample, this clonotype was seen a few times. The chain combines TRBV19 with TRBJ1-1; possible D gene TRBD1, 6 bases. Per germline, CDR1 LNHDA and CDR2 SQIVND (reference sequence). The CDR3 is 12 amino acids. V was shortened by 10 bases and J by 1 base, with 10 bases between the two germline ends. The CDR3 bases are TGTGCCACCGCACAGGGGAACACTGAAGCTTTCTTT. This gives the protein CATAQGNTEAFF.

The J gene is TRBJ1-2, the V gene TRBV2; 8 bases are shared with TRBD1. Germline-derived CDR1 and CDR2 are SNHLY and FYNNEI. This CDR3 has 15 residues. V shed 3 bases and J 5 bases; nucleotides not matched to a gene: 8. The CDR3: CASSDPGGAGYGYTF. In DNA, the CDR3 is TGTGCCAGCAGTGACCCAGGGGGCGCCGGGTATGGCTACACCTTC.

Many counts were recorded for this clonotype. The CDR3 spells CASSLYLDRGNEKLFF. The DNA for the CDR3 is TGTGCCAGCAGTTTATACTTAGACAGGGGGAATGAAAAACTGTTTTTT. This chain uses TRBV28 with TRBJ1-4; TRBD1 matches 9 bases. The germline V gene encodes CDR1 MDHEN and CDR2 SYDVKM. The CDR3 runs to 16 residues. V shed 1 base and J 5 bases; nucleotides not matched to a gene: 5.

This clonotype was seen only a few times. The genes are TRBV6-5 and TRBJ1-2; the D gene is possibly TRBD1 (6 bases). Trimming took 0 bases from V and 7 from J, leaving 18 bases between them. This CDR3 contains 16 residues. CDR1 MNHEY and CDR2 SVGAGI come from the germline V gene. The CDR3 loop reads CASSYSIPSQGSGYTF. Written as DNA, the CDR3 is TGTGCCAGCAGTTACTCGATCCCCTCACAGGGTAGTGGCTACACCTTC.